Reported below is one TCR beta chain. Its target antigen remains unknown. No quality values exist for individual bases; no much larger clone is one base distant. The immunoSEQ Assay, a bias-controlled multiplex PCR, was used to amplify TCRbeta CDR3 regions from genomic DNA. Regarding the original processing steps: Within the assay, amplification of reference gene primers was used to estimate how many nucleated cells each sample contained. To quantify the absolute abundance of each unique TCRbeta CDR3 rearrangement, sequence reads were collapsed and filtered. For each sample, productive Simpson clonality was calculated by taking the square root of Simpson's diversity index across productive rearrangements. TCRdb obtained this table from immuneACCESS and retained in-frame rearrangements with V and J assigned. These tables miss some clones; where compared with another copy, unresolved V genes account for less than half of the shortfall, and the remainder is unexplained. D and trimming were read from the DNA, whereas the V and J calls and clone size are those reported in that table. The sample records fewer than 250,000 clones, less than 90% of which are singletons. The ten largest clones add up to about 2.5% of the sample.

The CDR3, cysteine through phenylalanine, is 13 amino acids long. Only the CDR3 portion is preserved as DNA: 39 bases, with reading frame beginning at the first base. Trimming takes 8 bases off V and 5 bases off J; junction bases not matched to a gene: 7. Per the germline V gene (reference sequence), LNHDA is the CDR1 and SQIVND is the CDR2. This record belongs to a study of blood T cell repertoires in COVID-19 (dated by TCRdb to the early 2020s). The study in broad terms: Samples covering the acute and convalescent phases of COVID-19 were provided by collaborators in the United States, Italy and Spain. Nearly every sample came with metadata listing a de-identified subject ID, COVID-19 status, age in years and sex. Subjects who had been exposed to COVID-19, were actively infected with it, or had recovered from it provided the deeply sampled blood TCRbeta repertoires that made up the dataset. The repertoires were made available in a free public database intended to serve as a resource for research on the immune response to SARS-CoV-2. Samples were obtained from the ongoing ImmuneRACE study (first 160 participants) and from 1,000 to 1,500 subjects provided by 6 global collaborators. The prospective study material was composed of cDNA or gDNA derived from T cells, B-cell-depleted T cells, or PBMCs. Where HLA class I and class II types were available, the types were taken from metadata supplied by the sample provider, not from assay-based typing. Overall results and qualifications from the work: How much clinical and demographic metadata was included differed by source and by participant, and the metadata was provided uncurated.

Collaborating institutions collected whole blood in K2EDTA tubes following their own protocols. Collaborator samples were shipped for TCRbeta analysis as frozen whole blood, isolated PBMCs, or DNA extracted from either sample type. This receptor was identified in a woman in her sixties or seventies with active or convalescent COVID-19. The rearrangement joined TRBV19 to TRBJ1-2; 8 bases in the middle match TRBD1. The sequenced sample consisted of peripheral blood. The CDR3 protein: CASGGQGAYGYTF. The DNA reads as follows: TGTGCCAGTGGCGGACAGGGTGCATATGGCTACACCTTC.